The clone carrying this T cell receptor beta chain has a count of ten or more. Among the patients, none had received any treatment before thyroid surgery. The CDR3 extends over 16 amino acids. Trimming cost V 4 bases and J 4 bases; bases outside gene matches: 7. Germline CDR1 LGHDT, CDR2 YNNKEL (reference sequence). This sample is drawn from a study of metastatic and nonmetastatic thyroid tumors. Study in general: Repertoire comparison spanned blood and tumor or nodule tissue of malignant and benign thyroid patients.

TCRdb re-called the PCR reads with MiXCR. The sample yields approximately 90,000 clones, about 12% seen once. This receptor was taken from a female donor with papillary thyroid cancer or a benign thyroid nodule (not recorded which). Some clones in this sample may be carry-over from other donors' samples. This rearrangement joins TRBV3-1 to TRBJ2-7; 13 bases align to TRBD2. Sequencing was done on a sample of blood. CDR3 loop: CASSRWTSGSSYEQYF. The CDR3 DNA is TGTGCCAGCAGCCGATGGACTAGCGGGAGTTCGTACGAGCAGTACTTC.